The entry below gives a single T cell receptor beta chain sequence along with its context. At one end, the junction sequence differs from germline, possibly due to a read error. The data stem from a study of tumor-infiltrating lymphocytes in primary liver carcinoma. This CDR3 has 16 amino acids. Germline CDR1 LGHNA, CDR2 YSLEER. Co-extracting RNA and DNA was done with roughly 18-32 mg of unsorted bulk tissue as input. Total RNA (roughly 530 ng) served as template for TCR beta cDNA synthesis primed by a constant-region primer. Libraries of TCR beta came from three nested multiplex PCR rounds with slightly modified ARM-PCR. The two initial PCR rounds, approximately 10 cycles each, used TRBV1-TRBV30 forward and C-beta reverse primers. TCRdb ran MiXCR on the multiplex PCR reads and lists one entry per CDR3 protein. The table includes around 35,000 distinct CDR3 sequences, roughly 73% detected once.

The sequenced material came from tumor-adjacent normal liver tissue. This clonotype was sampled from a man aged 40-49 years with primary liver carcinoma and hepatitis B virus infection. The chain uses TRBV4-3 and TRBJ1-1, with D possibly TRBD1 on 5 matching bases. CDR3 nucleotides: TGCGCCAGTAGCCAAGGGGCGGATATCATGAACACTGCAGCTTTCTTT. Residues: CASSQGADIMNTAAFF.